This T cell receptor beta chain was captured in a study of CD8+CD57+ T cells in acquired aplastic anemia. Study in general: On average, sorted CD4+ and CD8+ cells gave roughly 2.9 ug of DNA. Researchers reported that healthy donors averaged about 9.8 million reads for CD4+ cells.

This CDR3 is built from 13 residues. The germline V gene has CDR1 LNHDA and CDR2 SQIVND (reference sequence). V was clipped by 4 bases and J by 3 bases, with 10 bases between them. Genomic DNA acted as the template from which TCR beta VDJ combination and CDR3 sequence profiling were carried out. TCRdb re-derived calls from the reads in MiXCR, one entry per CDR3 protein. The sample yields approximately 99,000 distinct CDR3 sequences, 51% seen once. As to this clonotype: Its antigen is still unknown.

Overall study findings and caveats: There were twenty-nine CD8+ CDR3 sequences that occurred in both patients and controls. Simpson's diversity of CD8+ cells was not significantly different in patients compared with controls.

The sequencing sample was made of sorted CD4+, CD8+, or CD8+CD57+ T cells (not recorded which) from PBMCs. The receptor's source is a human donor in good health, serving as a control. The rearrangement uses TRBV19 and TRBJ2-7; D remains ambiguous. The CDR3: CASSTPSLYEQYF. CDR3 bases: TGTGCCAGTAGTACCCCGAGCCTCTACGAGCAGTACTTC.